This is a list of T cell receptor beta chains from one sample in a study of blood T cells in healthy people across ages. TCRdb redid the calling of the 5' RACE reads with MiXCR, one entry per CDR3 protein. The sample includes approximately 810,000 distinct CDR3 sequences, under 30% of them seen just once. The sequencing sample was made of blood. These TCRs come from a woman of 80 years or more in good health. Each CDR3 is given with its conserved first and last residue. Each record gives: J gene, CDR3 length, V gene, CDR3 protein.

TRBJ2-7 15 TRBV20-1 CSANGTGGLSYEQYF
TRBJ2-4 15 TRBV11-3 CASSLERGTKNIQYF
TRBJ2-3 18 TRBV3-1 CASSQGRGRGPATDTQYF
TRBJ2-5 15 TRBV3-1 CASSQVGRDGETQYF
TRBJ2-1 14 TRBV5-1 CASSLGDTVNEQFF
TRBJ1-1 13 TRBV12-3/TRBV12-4 CASSGGGFGEAFF
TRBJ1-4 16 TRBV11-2 CASSQSGGAGREKLFF
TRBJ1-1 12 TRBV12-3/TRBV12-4 CASIGRGTEAFF
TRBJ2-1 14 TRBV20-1 CSARTGLAGIEQFF
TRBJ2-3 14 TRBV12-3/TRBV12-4 CASSGAGGADTEYF
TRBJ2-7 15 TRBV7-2 CASSFRGQRSYEQYF
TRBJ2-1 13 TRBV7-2 CASREGLAGEQFF
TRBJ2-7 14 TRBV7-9 CASTSAGGAHEQYF
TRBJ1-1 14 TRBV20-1 CSARAPGQGTEAFF
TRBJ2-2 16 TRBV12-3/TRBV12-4 CASSTDSGLAGGELFF
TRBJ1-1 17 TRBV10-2 CASIASETGSARKEAFF
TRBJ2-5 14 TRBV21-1 CASSLGGGPYGQYF
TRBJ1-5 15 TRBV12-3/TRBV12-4 CASSPDSRGDQPQHF
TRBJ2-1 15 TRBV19 CATGTSGGGYNEQFF
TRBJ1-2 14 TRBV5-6 CASSSLDRMTGYTF
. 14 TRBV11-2 CASSSEQVLDEQYF
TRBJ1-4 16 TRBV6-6 CASIRDRGVFGEKLFF
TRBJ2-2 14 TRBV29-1 CSVVAGGGAGELFF
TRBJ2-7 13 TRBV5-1 CASKEDNSYEQYF
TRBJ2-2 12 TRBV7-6 CASSRPQGELFF
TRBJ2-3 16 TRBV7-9 CASSLVSRGGSDTQYF
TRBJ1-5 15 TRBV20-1 CSARRQGYNNQPQHF
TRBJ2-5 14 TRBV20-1 CSASNGLHQETQYF
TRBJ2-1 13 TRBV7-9 CASSRDYEGEQFF
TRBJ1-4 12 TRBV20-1 CSARGSHEKLFF
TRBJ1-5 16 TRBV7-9 CASSRTGGQHNQPQHF
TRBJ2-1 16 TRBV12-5 CASGSPTPAGYNEQFF
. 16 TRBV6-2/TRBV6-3 CASSYLAGRTYNEQYF
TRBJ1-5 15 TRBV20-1 CSATTNRGGNQPQHF
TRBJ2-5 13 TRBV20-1 CSVALAGKETPYF
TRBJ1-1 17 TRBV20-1 CSARDIGNQAGITEAFF
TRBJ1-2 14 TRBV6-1 CASSEAGQGYGYTF
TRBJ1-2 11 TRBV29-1 CSATTGYGYTF
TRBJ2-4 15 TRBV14 CASSQAWQGKNIQYF
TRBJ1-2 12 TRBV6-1 CASSERRVGYTF
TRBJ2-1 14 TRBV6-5 CASSNDRVRNEQFF
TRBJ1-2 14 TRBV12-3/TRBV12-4 CASTPTASNYGYTF
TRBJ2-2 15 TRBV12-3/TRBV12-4 CASSLWDRAVGELFF
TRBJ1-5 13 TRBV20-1 CSARGGMDQPQHF
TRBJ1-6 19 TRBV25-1 CASSADRDRALVYNSPLHF
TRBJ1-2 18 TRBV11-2 CASSLEAVRSPGRGGYTF
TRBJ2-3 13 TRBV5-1 CASSRDDTDSQYF
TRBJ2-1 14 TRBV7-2 CASSLGGSDNEQFF